The clone carrying this T cell receptor (beta chain) was seen repeatedly, ten times or more. The CDR3 is 13 amino acids. Trimming shortened V by 7 bases and J by 4 bases, and 14 bases separated the two germline ends. CDR1 SQVTM and CDR2 ANQGSEA come from the germline V gene. This sample is part of a study of T-cell reconstitution after alpha-beta-depleted transplantation in children. TCRbeta library preparation incorporated unique molecular identifiers. TCRdb ran MiXCR on the PCR reads and lists one entry per CDR3 protein. Of 350,000 to 400,000 distinct CDR3 sequences listed, just over 20% are singletons.

The J gene is TRBJ2-1, the V gene TRBV29-1; D perhaps matches TRBD1 (6 bases). The sequences come from PBMCs from the stem cell graft donor, collected from the stem cell graft. The receptor's source is a human donor who donated a stem cell graft to a child with acute myeloid leukemia. The chain's CDR3 is CSATWTDYNEQFF. CDR3 DNA: TGCAGCGCGACCTGGACAGATTACAATGAGCAGTTCTTC.